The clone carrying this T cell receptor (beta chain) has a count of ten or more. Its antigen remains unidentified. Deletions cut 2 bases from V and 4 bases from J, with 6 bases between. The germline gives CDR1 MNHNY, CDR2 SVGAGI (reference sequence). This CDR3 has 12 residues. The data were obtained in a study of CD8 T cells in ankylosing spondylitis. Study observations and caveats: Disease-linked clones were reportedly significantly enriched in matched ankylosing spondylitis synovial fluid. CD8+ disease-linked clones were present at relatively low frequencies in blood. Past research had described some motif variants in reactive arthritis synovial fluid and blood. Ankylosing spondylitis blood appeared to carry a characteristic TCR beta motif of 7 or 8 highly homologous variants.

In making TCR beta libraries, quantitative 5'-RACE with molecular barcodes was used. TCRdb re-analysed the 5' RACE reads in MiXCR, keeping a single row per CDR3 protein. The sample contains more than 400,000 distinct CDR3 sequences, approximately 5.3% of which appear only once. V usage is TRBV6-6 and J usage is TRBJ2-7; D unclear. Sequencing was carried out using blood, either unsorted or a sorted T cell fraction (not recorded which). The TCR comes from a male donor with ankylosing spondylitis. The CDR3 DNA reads TGTGCCAGCAGTTACATTGGGTACGAGCAGTACTTC. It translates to CASSYIGYEQYF.